What follows are 10 T cell receptor beta chains derived from one specimen sequenced in a study of shared clonotypes between healthy human individuals (dated by TCRdb to about 2020). CD8 naive samples were obtained by positive selection for CCR7 among CD45RO-negative cells, yielding a CD45RA+CCR7+ population from which TemRA cells were excluded. Library construction relied on the immunoSEQ multiplex PCR assay. The table was pulled from immuneACCESS by TCRdb, which kept in-frame rearrangements only. Such tables lose some clones; where checked, under half of the loss comes from unresolved V genes, and the rest has no known cause. The sample table records around 1.9 million clones; about 92% of these occur just once. The biggest ten clones account for approximately 1.7% of the sample. Source material: naive CD8+ T cells from PBMCs. Read against the paper, the sample's cell subset or site label means: CD45RA+CCR7+. Source of these receptors: a man younger than 35 in good health. Some clones in this sample may be carry-over from other donors' samples.

The chain links TRBV6-1 to TRBJ1-4, with 8 bases lining up with TRBD1. Germline V gene lookup returns CDR1 MNHNS and CDR2 SASEGT. V lost 4 bases, J lost 1 base, and 14 bases stayed unmatched. CDR3 length: 19 amino acids. CDR3 sequence reads: CASSASGGVLSVTNEKLFF. CDR3 DNA sequence: TGTGCCAGCAGTGCCTCAGGGGGCGTTTTATCGGTAACTAATGAAAAACTGTTTTTT.

The genes are TRBV7-2 and TRBJ2-3; TRBD2 agrees at 10 bases. The junction had 3 bases not matched to a gene; V was cut back by 1 base and J by 2 bases. Germline assignment: CDR1 SGHTA and CDR2 FQGNSA. This CDR3 is 16 amino acids long. Here the CDR3 DNA reads TGTGCCAGCAGCTTAGTGGGACTAGCGTACACAGATACGCAGTATTTT. Protein: CASSLVGLAYTDTQYF.

The chain combines TRBV9 with TRBJ1-3; D uncertain. The V end lost 4 bases, the J end lost 0 bases, and 17 bases lay between the germline ends. CDR1 SGDLS and CDR2 YYNGEE come from the germline V gene. CDR3 length equals 17 residues. Here the CDR3 reads CASSPSSRGISGNTIYF. The CDR3, as DNA: TGTGCCAGCAGCCCCTCCTCCCGCGGGATCTCTGGAAACACCATATATTTT. The variable domain in full, with the rest retrieved from reference TRBV9 and TRBJ1-3, is DSGVTQTPKHLITATGQRVTLRCSPRSGDLSVYWYQQSLDQGLQFLIQYYNGEERAKGNILERFSAQQFPDLHSELNLSSLELGDSALYFCASSPSSRGISGNTIYFGEGSWLTVV.

The chain carries TRBV28 and TRBJ2-2, with 9 bases lining up with TRBD1. The germline gives CDR1 MDHEN, CDR2 SYDVKM. This CDR3 comprises 19 residues. Trimming removed 6 bases from V and 1 base from J; junction bases left unmatched: 15. For the CDR3, the DNA is TGTGCCAGCAGCCCACACCAAGCACAGGGGGCGGTGAACACCGGGGAGCTGTTTTTT. It specifies CASSPHQAQGAVNTGELFF.

The chain links TRBV5-8 to TRBJ1-5; D is undetermined. CDR1 SGHTS and CDR2 YDEGEE come from the germline V gene. The CDR3 runs to 14 residues. The V end was cut by 4 bases, the J end by 1 base, with 9 bases between. The CDR3 sequence is CASSPGGSNQPQHF. Here the CDR3 DNA reads TGTGCCAGCAGCCCTGGTGGGAGCAATCAGCCCCAGCATTTT.

This clone was seen only a few times. The chain has TRBV19 and TRBJ1-5; D is uncertain. The germline CDR1 and CDR2 sequences are LNHDA and SQIVND (reference sequence). Trimming removed 1 base at V and 3 bases at J, with 10 bases between. This CDR3 is 15 amino acids long. CDR3 in amino acids: CASSIVADTNQPQHF. DNA of the CDR3: TGTGCCAGTAGTATAGTTGCCGATACCAATCAGCCCCAGCATTTT.

This chain connects TRBV6-6 to TRBJ1-4; 7 bases are a match to TRBD1. The germline CDR1 and CDR2 sequences are MNHNY and SVGAGI (reference sequence). The J segment lost 4 bases and the V segment lost 6 bases, leaving 5 bases of the junction unmatched. The CDR3 runs 14 residues. The CDR3 DNA sequence: TGTGCCAGCAGCCGGGGACAGCTTAATGAAAAACTGTTTTTT. Its translation: CASSRGQLNEKLFF.

This chain connects TRBV2 to TRBJ2-1; 8 bases map to TRBD1. V was pared by 6 bases and J by 0 bases, with 10 bases of the junction left unmatched. Per the germline V gene, CDR1 is SNHLY and CDR2 is FYNNEI. This CDR3 has 17 residues. The CDR3 sequence is CASRIGQGAPSYNEQFF. CDR3 in DNA: TGTGCCAGCAGGATAGGACAGGGAGCTCCCTCCTACAATGAGCAGTTCTTC. Based on the CDR3 plus reference TRBV2 and TRBJ2-1, the full variable domain is EPEVTQTPSHQVTQMGQEVILRCVPISNHLYFYWYRQILGQKVEFLVSFYNNEISEKSEIFDDQFSVERPDGSNFTLKIRSTKLEDSAMYFCASRIGQGAPSYNEQFFGPGTRLTVL.

J is TRBJ1-1 and V is TRBV6-5; 11 nucleotides agree with TRBD1. J lost 5 bases, V lost 2 bases, and 4 bases had no gene match. CDR3 length: 15 residues. Germline CDR1 reads MNHEY; CDR2 reads SVGAGI. CDR3: CASSYGQGARTEAFF. The DNA for the CDR3 is TGTGCCAGCAGTTACGGACAGGGGGCGCGTACTGAAGCTTTCTTT.

This clone occurred a few times. The V call is TRBV7-9, the J call TRBJ2-7; D is possibly TRBD2 (7 bases). The CDR3 covers 15 residues. CDR1 is SEHNR, CDR2 FQNEAQ, per germline (reference sequence). V lost 2 bases, J lost 5 bases, and 16 bases lay in between. In DNA, the CDR3 is TGTGCCAGCAGCTTATCCGGGGGGCCTTTGAACGAGCAGTACTTC. Its translation is CASSLSGGPLNEQYF.